This TCR beta chain is drawn from a study of T-cell memory formation after mild COVID-19. Study-wide points: Day 37-peaking second-wave clones had unconfirmed SARS-CoV-2 specificity.

V trimming: 4 bases; J trimming: 3 bases; junction bases outside the gene matches: 8. The V gene's germline CDR1 is SGHTA and CDR2 FQGNSA. This CDR3 is 15 amino acids long. A remark on this clonotype: Its antigen is undetermined.

Libraries for TCRalpha and TCRbeta carried sample barcodes and unique molecular identifiers via 5'RACE. MiXCR was run by TCRdb on the 5' RACE reads, yielding one entry per CDR3 protein. In the table there are roughly 220,000 distinct CDR3 sequences, just over 9.5% of which are singletons. The chain combines TRBV7-2 with TRBJ1-1; the match to TRBD1 covers 7 bases. This receptor was obtained from a man between 18 and 29 years old who had mild COVID-19 (a few samples of this study predate the infection). Cell type and time point are not known. Sequenced: PBMCs or a T cell subset sorted from them (not recorded which). This CDR3 is CASSSQGGADTEAFF. For the CDR3, the DNA is TGTGCCAGCAGCTCGCAGGGGGGCGCGGACACTGAAGCTTTCTTT.